This T cell receptor (beta chain) was identified in a study of blood T cell repertoires in COVID-19. Study details: From T cells, B-cell-depleted T cells, or PBMCs came the material, which was cDNA or gDNA.

Everyone who took part was roughly 18 to 89 years old, and they came from about two dozen US areas. Assignment of participants to cohorts was predicated upon participant-reported clinical history. This clone was picked up one time. Original processing notes: Using reference gene primer amplification, nucleated cell counts were estimated. TCRdb keeps only in-frame clones here, not all; method: immunoSEQ multiplex PCR. D and trimming come from the DNA, and the V and J calls and clone size come from that table. In the table there are about 210,000 clones, roughly 88% of which are singletons. This CDR3 region has 14 residues. The germline gives CDR1 SGDLS, CDR2 YYNGEE. V lost 3 bases, J lost 3 bases, and 13 bases lay in between.

This TCR derives from a man in his forties or fifties with acute COVID-19. Input material: PBMCs or T cells enriched from blood (not recorded which). J is TRBJ2-7 and V is TRBV9; D may be TRBD1 (6 bases). The CDR3: CASSAPGADYEQYF. The CDR3 nucleotides read TGTGCCAGCAGCGCACCAGGGGCAGACTACGAGCAGTACTTC.